This T cell receptor (beta chain) was recorded in a study of T cells in Graves' hyperthyroidism and ophthalmopathy. Amplification yielded TCR beta CDR3 regions, with RNA transcripts as the source. The HTBI primer set drove a first-round RT-PCR of the TCR CDR3. Using its own MiXCR run on the multiplex PCR reads, TCRdb lists one record per CDR3 protein. Counted here are 550,000 to 700,000 distinct CDR3 sequences, 35% to 55% occurring once; the ten biggest clones make up about 20%. This CDR3 comprises 13 residues. CDR1 is SQVTM and CDR2 is ANQGSEA in the germline V gene. The V end lost 8 bases, the J end lost 4 bases, and 17 bases lay between the germline ends.

The sample consisted of peripheral blood or thyroid tissue (not recorded which). V usage is TRBV29-1 and J usage is TRBJ1-1; the D gene is possibly TRBD1 (6 bases). The clonotype comes from an adult woman with Graves' disease, either hyperthyroidism or ophthalmopathy (not recorded which). In DNA form, the CDR3 reads TGCAGCCCGGGACACGATCGGAGCACTGAAGCTTTCTTT. Amino acids: CSPGHDRSTEAFF.